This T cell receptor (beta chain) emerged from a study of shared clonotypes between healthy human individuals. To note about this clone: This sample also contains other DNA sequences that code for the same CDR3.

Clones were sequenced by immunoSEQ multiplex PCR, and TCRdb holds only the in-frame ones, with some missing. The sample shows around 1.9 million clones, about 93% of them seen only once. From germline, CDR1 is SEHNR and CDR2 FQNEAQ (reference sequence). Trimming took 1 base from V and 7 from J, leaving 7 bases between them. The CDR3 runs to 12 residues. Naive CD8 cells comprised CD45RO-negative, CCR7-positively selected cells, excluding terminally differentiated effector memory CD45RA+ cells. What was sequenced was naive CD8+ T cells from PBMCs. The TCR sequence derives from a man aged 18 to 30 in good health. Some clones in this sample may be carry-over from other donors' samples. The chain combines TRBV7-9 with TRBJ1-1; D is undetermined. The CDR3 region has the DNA TGTGCCAGCAGCTTAGGGGCGGATGAAGCTTTCTTT. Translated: CASSLGADEAFF. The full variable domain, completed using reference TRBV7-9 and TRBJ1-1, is DTGVSQNPRHKITKRGQNVTFRCDPISEHNRLYWYRQTLGQGPEFLTYFQNEAQLEKSRLLSDRFSAERPKGSFSTLEIQRTEQGDSAMYLCASSLGADEAFFGQGTRLTVV.